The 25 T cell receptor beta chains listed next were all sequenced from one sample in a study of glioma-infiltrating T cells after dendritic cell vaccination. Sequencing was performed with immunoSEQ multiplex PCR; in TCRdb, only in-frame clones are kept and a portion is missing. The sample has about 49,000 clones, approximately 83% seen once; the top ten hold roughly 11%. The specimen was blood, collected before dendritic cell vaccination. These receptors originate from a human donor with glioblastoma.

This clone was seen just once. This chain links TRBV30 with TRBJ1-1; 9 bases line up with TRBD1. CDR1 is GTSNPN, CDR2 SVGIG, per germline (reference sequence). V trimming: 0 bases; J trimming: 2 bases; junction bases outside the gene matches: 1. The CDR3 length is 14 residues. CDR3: CAWSVTGGNTEAFF. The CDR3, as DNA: TGTGCCTGGAGTGTAACAGGGGGCAACACTGAAGCTTTCTTT. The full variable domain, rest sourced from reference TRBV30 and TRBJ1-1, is SQTIHQWPATLVQPVGSPLSLECTVEGTSNPNLYWYRQAAGRGLQLLFYSVGIGQISSEVPQNLSASRPQDRQFILSSKKLLLSDSGFYLCAWSVTGGNTEAFFGQGTRLTVV.

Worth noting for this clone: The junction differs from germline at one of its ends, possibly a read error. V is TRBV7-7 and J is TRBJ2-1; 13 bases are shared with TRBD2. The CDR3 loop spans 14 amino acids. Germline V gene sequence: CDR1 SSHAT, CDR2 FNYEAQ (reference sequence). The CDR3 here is CASSRTSGSSEQFF. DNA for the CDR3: TGTGCTAGCAGTCGGACTAGCGGGAGTAGTGAGCAGTTCTTC.

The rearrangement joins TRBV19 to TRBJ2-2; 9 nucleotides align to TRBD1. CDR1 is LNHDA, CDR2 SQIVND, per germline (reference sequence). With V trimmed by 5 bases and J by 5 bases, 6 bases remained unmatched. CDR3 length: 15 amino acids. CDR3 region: CASSVGTGWTGELFF. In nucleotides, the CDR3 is TGTGCCAGTAGTGTAGGGACAGGGTGGACCGGGGAGCTGTTTTTT.

CDR3 sequence reads: CASIHKGQRGGSYTGELFF. The CDR3 nucleotides are TGTGCCAGCATCCATAAGGGCCAGCGGGGGGGCTCGTACACCGGGGAGCTGTTTTTT. The chain uses TRBV7-6 and TRBJ2-2; TRBD2 matches 10 bases. Trimming cost V 7 bases and J 3 bases; bases outside gene matches: 17. The CDR3 covers 19 residues. The V gene's germline CDR1 is SGHVS and CDR2 FNYEAQ.

The chain's CDR3 is CASSLGQGIGDTEAFF. DNA for the CDR3: TGTGCCAGCTCACTGGGACAGGGGATAGGGGACACTGAAGCTTTCTTT. This chain uses TRBV18 with TRBJ1-1; 10 bases agree with TRBD1. Trimming took 4 bases from V and 3 from J; bases not matched to a gene: 8. Germline CDR1 KGHSH, CDR2 LQKENI. This CDR3 comprises 16 residues.

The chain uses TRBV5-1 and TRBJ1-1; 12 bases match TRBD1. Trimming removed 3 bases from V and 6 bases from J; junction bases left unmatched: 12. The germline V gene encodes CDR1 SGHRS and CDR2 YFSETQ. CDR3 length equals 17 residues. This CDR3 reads CASSSGTGGRKSAEAFF. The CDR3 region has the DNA TGCGCCAGCAGCTCCGGGACAGGGGGCAGGAAGAGCGCTGAAGCTTTCTTT.

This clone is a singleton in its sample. The CDR3 here is CAWTTGGYGYTF. CDR3 in DNA: TGTGCCTGGACGACAGGCGGCTATGGCTACACCTTC. The rearrangement joins TRBV30 to TRBJ1-2; D may be TRBD1 (6 bases). The germline V gene encodes CDR1 GTSNPN and CDR2 SVGIG (reference sequence). The CDR3 extends over 12 amino acids. The V and J ends lost 4 bases and 4 bases respectively, with 10 bases between them.

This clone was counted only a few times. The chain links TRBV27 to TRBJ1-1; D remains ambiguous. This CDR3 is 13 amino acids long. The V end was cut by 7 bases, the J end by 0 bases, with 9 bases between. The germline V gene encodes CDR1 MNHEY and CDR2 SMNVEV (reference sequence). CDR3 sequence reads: CASISPMNTEAFF. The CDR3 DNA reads TGTGCCAGCATCAGTCCCATGAACACTGAAGCTTTCTTT.

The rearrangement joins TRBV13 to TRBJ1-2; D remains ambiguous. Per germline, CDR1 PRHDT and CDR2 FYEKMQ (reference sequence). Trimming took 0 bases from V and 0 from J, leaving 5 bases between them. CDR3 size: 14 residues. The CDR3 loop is CASSLGTSNYGYTF. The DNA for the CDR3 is TGTGCCAGCAGCTTAGGGACTTCTAACTATGGCTACACCTTC.

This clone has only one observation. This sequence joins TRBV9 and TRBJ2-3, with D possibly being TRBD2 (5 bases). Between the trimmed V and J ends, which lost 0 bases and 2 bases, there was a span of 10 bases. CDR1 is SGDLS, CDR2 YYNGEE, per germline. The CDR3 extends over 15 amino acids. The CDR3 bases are TGTGCCAGCAGCGTAGCGGCGGGCACCACAGATACGCAGTATTTT. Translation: CASSVAAGTTDTQYF.

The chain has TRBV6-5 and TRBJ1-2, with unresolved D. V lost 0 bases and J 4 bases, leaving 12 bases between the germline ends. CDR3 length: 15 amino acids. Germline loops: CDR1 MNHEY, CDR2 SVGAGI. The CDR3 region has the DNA TGTGCCAGCAGTTACTCGGCAGAACAACCCTATGGCTACACCTTC. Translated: CASSYSAEQPYGYTF.

As DNA, the CDR3 is TGTGCCAGCAGTCAAGGGGGTAGTGAAGCTTTCTTT. Encoded protein: CASSQGGSEAFF. J is TRBJ1-1 and V is TRBV7-2, with TRBD1 as a possible D gene (6 bases). Trimming stripped 6 bases from V and 7 bases from J, with 12 bases between. CDR3 length equals 12 residues. The germline CDR1 and CDR2 sequences are SGHTA and FQGNSA.

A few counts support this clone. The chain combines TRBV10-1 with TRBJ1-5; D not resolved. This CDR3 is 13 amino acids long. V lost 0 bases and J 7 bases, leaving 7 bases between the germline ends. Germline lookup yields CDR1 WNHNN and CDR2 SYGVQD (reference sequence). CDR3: CASSESTPQPQHF. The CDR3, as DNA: TGCGCCAGCAGTGAGTCGACTCCGCAGCCCCAGCATTTT.

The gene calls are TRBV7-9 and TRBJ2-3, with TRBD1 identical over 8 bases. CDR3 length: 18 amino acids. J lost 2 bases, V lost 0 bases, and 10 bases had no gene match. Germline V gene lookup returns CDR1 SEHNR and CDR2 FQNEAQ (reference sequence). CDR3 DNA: TGTGCCAGCAGCTTAGCGGCAGGGGGCTCTCCTTACACAGATACGCAGTATTTT. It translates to CASSLAAGGSPYTDTQYF.

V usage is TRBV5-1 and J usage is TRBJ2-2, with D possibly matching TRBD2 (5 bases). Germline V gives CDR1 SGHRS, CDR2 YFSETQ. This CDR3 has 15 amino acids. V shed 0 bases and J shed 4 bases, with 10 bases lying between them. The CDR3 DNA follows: TGCGCCAGCAGCTTGGAGTGGGCGGGCACCGGGGAGCTGTTTTTT. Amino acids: CASSLEWAGTGELFF.

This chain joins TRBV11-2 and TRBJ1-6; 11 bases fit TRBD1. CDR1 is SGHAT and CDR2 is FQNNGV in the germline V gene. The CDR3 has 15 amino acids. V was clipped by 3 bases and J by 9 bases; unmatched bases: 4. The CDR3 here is CASSFSGTGGSPLHF. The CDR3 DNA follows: TGTGCCAGCAGCTTTTCCGGGACAGGGGGTTCACCCCTCCACTTT.

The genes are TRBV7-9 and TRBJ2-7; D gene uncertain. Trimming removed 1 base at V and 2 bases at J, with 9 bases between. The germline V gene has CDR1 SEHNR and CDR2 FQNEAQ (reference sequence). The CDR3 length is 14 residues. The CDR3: CASSLEQQAYEQYF. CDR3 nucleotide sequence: TGTGCCAGCAGCTTAGAACAGCAAGCCTACGAGCAGTACTTC.

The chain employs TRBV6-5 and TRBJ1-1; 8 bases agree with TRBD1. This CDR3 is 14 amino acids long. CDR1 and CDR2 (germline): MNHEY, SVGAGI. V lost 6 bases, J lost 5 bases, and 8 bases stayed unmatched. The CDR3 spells CASRTGQGLTEAFF. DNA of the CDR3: TGTGCCAGCAGGACCGGACAGGGCCTTACTGAAGCTTTCTTT.

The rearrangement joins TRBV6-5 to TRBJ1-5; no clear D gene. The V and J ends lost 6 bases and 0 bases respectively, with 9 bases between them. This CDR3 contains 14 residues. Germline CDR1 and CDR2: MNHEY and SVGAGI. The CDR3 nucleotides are TGTGCCAGCAGCACCCGGGATAGCAATCAGCCCCAGCATTTT. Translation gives CASSTRDSNQPQHF.

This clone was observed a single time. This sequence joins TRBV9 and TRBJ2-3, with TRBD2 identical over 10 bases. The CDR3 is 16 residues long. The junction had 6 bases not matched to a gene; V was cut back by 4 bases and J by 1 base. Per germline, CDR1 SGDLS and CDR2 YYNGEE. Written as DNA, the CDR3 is TGTGCCAGCAGCCACCGCGGGACTAGCGGCACAGATACGCAGTATTTT. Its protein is CASSHRGTSGTDTQYF.

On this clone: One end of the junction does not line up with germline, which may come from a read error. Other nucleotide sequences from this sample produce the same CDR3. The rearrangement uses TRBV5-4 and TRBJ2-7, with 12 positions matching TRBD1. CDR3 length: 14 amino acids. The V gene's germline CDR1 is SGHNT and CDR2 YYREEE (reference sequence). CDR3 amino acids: CASRPGQGALEQYF. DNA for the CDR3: TGCGCCAGCAGACCGGGACAGGGGGCTCTCGAGCAGTACTTC.

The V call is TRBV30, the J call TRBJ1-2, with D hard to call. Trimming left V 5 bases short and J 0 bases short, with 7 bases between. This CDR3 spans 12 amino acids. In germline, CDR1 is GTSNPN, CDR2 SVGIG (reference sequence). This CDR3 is CAWGEPNYGYTF. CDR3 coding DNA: TGTGCCTGGGGTGAGCCTAACTATGGCTACACCTTC.

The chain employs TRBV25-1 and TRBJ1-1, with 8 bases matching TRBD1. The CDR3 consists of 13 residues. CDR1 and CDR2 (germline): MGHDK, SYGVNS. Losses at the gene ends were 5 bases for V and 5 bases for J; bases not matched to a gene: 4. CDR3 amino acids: CASSQGAWTEAFF. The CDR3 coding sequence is TGTGCCAGCAGTCAGGGGGCATGGACTGAAGCTTTCTTT.

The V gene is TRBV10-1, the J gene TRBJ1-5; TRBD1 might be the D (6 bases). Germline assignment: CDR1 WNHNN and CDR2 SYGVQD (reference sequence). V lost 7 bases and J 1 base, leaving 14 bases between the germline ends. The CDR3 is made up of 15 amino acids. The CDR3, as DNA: TGCGCCAGCACCCGAGGGGGGGGGAGCAATCAGCCCCAGCATTTT. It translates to CASTRGGGSNQPQHF.

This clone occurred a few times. The CDR3 DNA reads TGTGCCAGCAGAGAGGGGGGGGACAAGCAGTTCTTC. Its protein product is CASREGGDKQFF. V gene TRBV2 combines with J gene TRBJ2-1, with D possibly TRBD2 on 7 matching bases. The CDR3 is 12 residues long. CDR1 and CDR2 from the germline V gene are SNHLY and FYNNEI. Trimming took 6 bases from V and 11 from J, leaving 14 bases between them.